Presented here are 29 T cell receptor delta chains from one specimen sequenced in a study of gamma-delta T cells after stem cell transplantation. TCRdb re-processed the RT-PCR reads via CATT. This table has about 1,600 delta-chain clones, about 5% appearing once. Sequenced sample: gamma-delta T cells. The receptor set was obtained from a human donor. It is not recorded whose cells these are; they may come from a transplant donor.

This clone was seen a few times. The amino acid sequence in TCRdb belongs to a much larger clone and departs from this DNA's translation at residue 9, likely a sequencing read error; the sequence shown is translated from the DNA. CDR3 in DNA: TGTGCCTGTGACACCGTCTCTGGGAAGATGAGGGGATACCGGACGTACACCGATAAACTCATCTTT. As protein: CACDTVSGKMRGYRTYTDKLIF. The J gene is TRDJ1, the V gene TRDV2; 8 bases are a match to TRDD3. This CDR3 spans 22 amino acids. CDR1 and CDR2 from the germline V gene are GEAIGNYY and EKD. V lost 0 bases, J lost 0 bases, and 23 bases stayed unmatched.

This clone was detected only a few times. The chain has TRDV2 and TRDJ1; D unresolved. Trimming left V 1 base short and J 0 bases short, with 11 bases between. The CDR3 loop spans 15 amino acids. CDR1 is GEAIGNYY and CDR2 is EKD in the germline V gene. The CDR3 is CACDTVGRDTDKLIF. The DNA for the CDR3 is TGTGCCTGTGACACAGTTGGGAGGGACACCGATAAACTCATCTTT.

To note about this clone: TCRdb attributes to this sequence the protein of a much larger clone, which differs from the DNA translation at residue 8; a read error is likely, and the protein displayed is translated from the DNA. In nucleotides, the CDR3 is TGTGCCTGTGACCCTGGTCCCCTCTGGGGGACCAAATACACCGATAAACTCATCTTT. It specifies CACDPGPLWGTKYTDKLIF. The V and J genes are TRDV2 and TRDJ1, with 8 bases identical to TRDD3. With 3 bases clipped from V and 0 bases from J, the junction kept 17 bases outside the gene matches. Germline CDR1 and CDR2: GEAIGNYY and EKD. The CDR3 is 19 residues long.

A few counts support this clone. The rearrangement joins TRDV2 to TRDJ1, with 10 positions matching TRDD3. V lost 1 base, J lost 0 bases, and 7 bases stayed unmatched. This CDR3 region has 17 residues. Per the germline V gene, CDR1 is GEAIGNYY and CDR2 is EKD. The CDR3 DNA sequence: TGTGCCTGTGACACTCCTACTGGGGGATCCCACACCGATAAACTCATCTTT. Translation gives CACDTPTGGSHTDKLIF.

This clone has just a few counts. TCRdb attributes to this sequence the protein of a much larger clone, which differs from the DNA translation at residue 18; a read error is likely, and the protein displayed is translated from the DNA. The V and J genes are TRDV1 and TRDJ1; 11 bases fit TRDD3. The CDR3 consists of 23 residues. Germline V lookup: CDR1 TSWWSYY, CDR2 QGS. The junction had 25 bases not matched to a gene; V was cut back by 1 base and J by 3 bases. The CDR3 sequence: CALGEPRGSYSWGIHGYADKLIF. The CDR3 DNA follows: TGTGCTCTTGGGGAACCACGGGGTTCCTACAGCTGGGGGATACATGGGTACGCCGATAAACTCATCTTT.

This clone has a count of ten or more. A far larger clone is one base from this, pointing to a likely read error. V gene TRDV2 combines with J gene TRDJ3, with D unclear. The CDR3 is made up of 16 amino acids. Deletions cut 3 bases from V and 2 bases from J, with 10 bases between. Germline V gene data show CDR1 as GEAIGNYY and CDR2 as EKD. The CDR3: CACDARLPWDTRQMFF. The CDR3 DNA sequence: TGTGCCTGTGACGCCAGACTACCCTGGGACACCCGACAGATGTTTTTC.

In regard to this clone: TCRdb's protein for this DNA is that of a much larger clone and differs from the translation at residue 13, likely a read error; the protein shown is the DNA translation. This rearrangement joins TRDV2 to TRDJ3; 7 bases agree with TRDD3. This CDR3 has 22 residues. Germline V CDR1 and CDR2: GEAIGNYY, EKD. V lost 0 bases and J lost 1; bases outside the gene matches: 17. This CDR3 reads CACDTAWGSDDPGSWDTRQMFF. For the CDR3, the DNA is TGTGCCTGTGACACCGCCTGGGGGTCCGACGACCCGGGATCCTGGGACACCCGACAGATGTTTTTC.

This clone was counted only a few times. This likely traces to a read error, being one base from a far larger clone. The rearrangement joins TRDV2 to TRDJ1; 8 bases line up with TRDD3. The germline V gene has CDR1 GEAIGNYY and CDR2 EKD. The CDR3 has 17 amino acids. J lost 0 bases, V lost 5 bases, and 13 bases had no gene match. This CDR3 is CACGYWGDHSYTDKLIF. The CDR3 DNA sequence: TGTGCCTGTGGCTACTGGGGGGACCATTCGTACACCGATAAACTCATCTTT.

This clone was counted at least ten times. The rearrangement joins TRDV2 to TRDJ1, with 9 positions matching TRDD3. J lost 0 bases, V lost 4 bases, and 11 bases had no gene match. Germline CDR1 and CDR2: GEAIGNYY and EKD. This CDR3 region has 17 residues. The CDR3, as DNA: TGTGCCTGTGATCTTCTACTGGCTGGGGGATACACCGATAAACTCATCTTT. This gives the protein CACDLLLAGGYTDKLIF.

As regards this clone: A far larger clone differs by one base, so this is likely a read error. Other nucleotide sequences in the sample specify the same CDR3. V is TRDV2 and J is TRDJ1, with 13 bases identical to TRDD3. The length of the CDR3 is 20 residues. Trimming cost V 3 bases and J 3 bases; bases outside gene matches: 18. Germline assignment: CDR1 GEAIGNYY and CDR2 EKD. The CDR3 sequence is CACDLLGDTRRRNWSDKLIF. The CDR3 bases are TGTGCCTGTGACCTACTGGGGGATACGCGTAGGAGAAACTGGTCCGATAAACTCATCTTT.

This clone was picked up one time. The J gene is TRDJ1, the V gene TRDV2; 7 bases fit TRDD3. The CDR3 contains 16 residues. After removal of 2 bases from V and 5 bases from J, the junction contained 13 bases not matched to a gene. Per germline, CDR1 GEAIGNYY and CDR2 EKD. The CDR3: CACDNLVLGNPDKLIF. Written as DNA, the CDR3 is TGTGCCTGTGACAACCTAGTACTGGGGAATCCAGATAAACTCATCTTT.

The sample holds a few counts of this clone. A much larger clone lies one base from this, so it may be a read error. This sample also contains other DNA sequences that code for the same CDR3. The chain employs TRDV1 and TRDJ1, with 10 bases lining up with TRDD3. CDR1 TSWWSYY and CDR2 QGS come from the germline V gene. This CDR3 is built from 21 residues. The CDR3, as DNA: TGTGCCCTTGGGCGCCCTATCCTGTACTGGGGGATGGCCGCGTACACCGATAAACTCATCTTT. This codes for CALGRPILYWGMAAYTDKLIF.

In its sample, this clone was seen a few times. The rearrangement uses TRDV2 and TRDJ1; D possibly corresponds to TRDD2 (5 bases). The CDR3 totals 17 residues. The V gene's germline CDR1 is GEAIGNYY and CDR2 EKD. V was pared by 0 bases and J by 5 bases, with 21 bases between. The DNA for the CDR3 is TGTGCCTGTGACACCCTCTCTTCCCTCACTTCGGGGGATAAACTCATCTTT. The encoded protein is CACDTLSSLTSGDKLIF.

Worth noting for this clone: The protein TCRdb lists belongs to a much larger clone and differs from this DNA's translation at residue 19, which points to a read error; the protein shown is made from the DNA. The chain links TRDV2 to TRDJ1; 8 bases match TRDD3. Germline V gives CDR1 GEAIGNYY, CDR2 EKD. The CDR3 length is 22 residues. CDR3 sequence: CACDTVSGEMRGYRTYTDQLIF. CDR3 sequence (DNA): TGTGCCTGTGACACCGTCTCTGGGGAGATGAGGGGATACCGGACGTACACCGATCAACTCATCTTT.

J is TRDJ1 and V is TRDV1, with D unclear. Germline CDR1 is TSWWSYY and CDR2 is QGS. The CDR3 length is 12 residues. CDR3 sequence reads: CALFSYTDKLIF. The CDR3 coding sequence is TGTGCCTTATTCTCGTACACCGATAAACTCATCTTT.

This clone was detected only a few times. The chain is built from TRDV2 and TRDJ3, with 8 nucleotides matching TRDD3. V was pared by 0 bases and J by 0 bases, with 6 bases of the junction left unmatched. Germline assignment: CDR1 GEAIGNYY and CDR2 EKD. The CDR3 spans 19 residues. CDR3 nucleotide sequence: TGTGCCTGTGACACCACTGGGGGCTATAGCTCCTGGGACACCCGACAGATGTTTTTC. Residues: CACDTTGGYSSWDTRQMFF.

This clone has a handful of counts. The chain carries TRDV2 and TRDJ1; TRDD3 might be the D (5 bases). The CDR3 consists of 15 residues. CDR1 and CDR2 (germline): GEAIGNYY, EKD. V lost 0 bases to trimming and J lost 0 bases, with 10 bases between them. The CDR3 coding sequence is TGTGCCTGTGACACCGTGGGATTGTACACCGATAAACTCATCTTT. Translated, it gives CACDTVGLYTDKLIF.

This clone is classed as medium-sized. A far larger clone differs by one base, so this is likely a read error. Other nucleotide sequences in the sample specify the same CDR3. The rearrangement joins TRDV2 to TRDJ3; 13 nucleotides match TRDD3. CDR3 length: 24 residues. Looked up from germline, CDR1 is GEAIGNYY and CDR2 is EKD. The CDR3 sequence is CACDTPDPLLGDTRSSWDTRQMFF. CDR3 nucleotides: TGCGCCTGTGACACCCCTGATCCACTACTGGGGGATACGCGGAGCTCCTGGGACACCCGACAGATGTTTTTC.

This clone was counted a few times. Since a much larger clone is just one base distant, this may be a read error. The sample holds other DNA sequences that translate to the same CDR3. This rearrangement joins TRAV29/DV5 to TRDJ1; 7 bases match TRDD3. Trimming cost V 0 bases and J 0 bases; bases outside gene matches: 23. Germline CDR1 and CDR2: NSMFDY and ISSIKDK. The CDR3 has 21 amino acids. The CDR3 sequence: CAASAPLRGILNLGYTDKLIF. The CDR3 nucleotides are TGTGCAGCAAGCGCCCCATTACGAGGGATACTCAATCTGGGATACACCGATAAACTCATCTTT.

This clone has only a few counts. A much larger clone differs by one base, so this may be a read error. This sample also contains other DNA sequences that code for the same CDR3. The chain combines TRDV1 with TRDJ1, with 12 bases matching TRDD3. The V gene's germline CDR1 is TSWWSYY and CDR2 QGS. The ends lost 0 bases at V and 0 bases at J; junction bases unmatched: 23. This CDR3 is 24 amino acids long. The CDR3 nucleotides are TGTGCTCTTGGGGAACTCCATCTTCCCTTCCTAAAAAACTGGGGGATACCCAACACCGATAAACTCATCTTT. Its protein is CALGELHLPFLKNWGIPNTDKLIF.

As regards this clone: TCRdb's listed protein matches a much larger clone and diverges from this DNA's translation at residue 15, likely through a read error; the protein shown comes from the DNA. The genes are TRDV2 and TRDJ4; perhaps TRDD2 as D (5 bases). Germline loops: CDR1 GEAIGNYY, CDR2 EKD. The CDR3 runs to 18 residues. The CDR3: CACDDGLHRPQFTRSLIF. The CDR3 region has the DNA TGTGCCTGTGACGATGGCCTTCACCGACCACAATTTACCAGATCCCTGATCTTT.

In its sample, this clone was seen a few times. Only one base separates this from a far larger clonotype, so it likely reflects a read error. Other DNA sequences in the same sample also yield this CDR3. This chain joins TRDV2 and TRDJ3, with a possible D match to TRDD3 (5 bases). The germline CDR1 and CDR2 sequences are GEAIGNYY and EKD. The length of the CDR3 is 16 residues. The CDR3 spells CACDARLSWDTRQMFF. Here the CDR3 DNA reads TGTGCCTGTGACGCCAGACTATCCTGGGACACCCGGCAGATGTTTTTC.

This clone was counted a few times. The protein TCRdb gives is from a much larger clone and does not agree with this DNA's translation at residue 5, likely a read error; the protein shown here comes from the DNA. The J gene is TRDJ1, the V gene TRDV2; 8 nucleotides align to TRDD3. Germline V gene data show CDR1 as GEAIGNYY and CDR2 as EKD. The CDR3 sequence is 16 residues long. J gave up 1 base and V 3 bases, and 9 bases lay outside the gene matches. The CDR3 sequence is CACDEVGDFSTDKLIF. CDR3 coding DNA: TGTGCCTGTGACGAGGTGGGGGATTTTAGCACCGATAAACTCATCTTT.

As for this clone: This probably arose from a read error, given a far larger clone one base away. At the DNA level, this CDR3 is encoded by other sequences in the same sample as well. The chain combines TRDV1 with TRDJ1, with TRDD3 matching over 8 bases. Germline assignment: CDR1 TSWWSYY and CDR2 QGS. The CDR3 covers 26 residues. The J segment lost 4 bases and the V segment lost 5 bases, leaving 42 bases of the junction unmatched. The CDR3 nucleotides read TGTGCTCTTGGGATGCGGAGCCCTGCCTCCCCTGACTGGGGATACTATCAACTGAAAGGTTTCGATAAACTCATCTTT. This encodes CALGMRSPASPDWGYYQLKGFDKLIF.

In regard to this clone: The junction departs from germline at one end; a sequencing error may be responsible. This sample also contains other DNA sequences that code for the same CDR3. The CDR3: CALGEPRGSHSWGIHGYTDKLIF. CDR3 sequence (DNA): TGTGCTCTTGGGGAACCACGGGGTTCCCACAGCTGGGGGATACATGGGTACACCGATAAGCTCATCTTT. The rearrangement joins TRDV1 to TRDJ1, with 11 bases fitting TRDD3. Germline V gene lookup returns CDR1 TSWWSYY and CDR2 QGS. The CDR3 runs 23 residues.

This clone has more than one count but fewer than ten. This is likely an artifact of a read error, given a far larger clone one base away. The sample has other DNA sequences that encode this CDR3 too. J is TRDJ3 and V is TRDV2; D is perhaps TRDD3 (5 bases). Looked up from germline, CDR1 is GEAIGNYY and CDR2 is EKD. The CDR3 is 16 residues long. The CDR3 region is CACDARLSWDTRQMFF. For the CDR3, the DNA is TGTGCCTGTGACGCCAGACTATCCTGGGACACCCGACAAATGTTTTTC.

The table lists this clone with a few counts. TCRdb's protein, taken from a much larger clone, differs from this DNA's translation at residue 21, likely owing to a read error; the protein displayed comes from the DNA. This rearrangement joins TRDV1 to TRDJ1; 8 bases fit TRDD3. With V trimmed by 5 bases and J by 3 bases, 41 bases remained unmatched. Germline V gene sequence: CDR1 TSWWSYY, CDR2 QGS. This CDR3 contains 26 residues. The CDR3 nucleotides read TGTGCTCTTGGGATGCGGAGCCCTGCCTCCCCTGACTGGGGATACTATCAACTGAAGGGTTCCGATAAACTCATCTTT. Protein sequence: CALGMRSPASPDWGYYQLKGSDKLIF.

This clone has more than one count but fewer than ten. TCRdb attributes to this sequence the protein of a much larger clone, which differs from the DNA translation at residue 4; a read error is likely, and the protein displayed is translated from the DNA. CDR3: CAANVFSGGRALYTDKLIF. The DNA for the CDR3 is TGTGCAGCAAACGTGTTCTCCGGGGGACGTGCCTTGTACACCGATAAACTCATCTTT. The chain has TRAV29/DV5 and TRDJ1, with a tentative D call TRDD3 (6 bases). CDR3 size: 19 residues. The germline CDR1 and CDR2 sequences are NSMFDY and ISSIKDK. With 3 bases removed from V and 0 bases from J, the gap between germline ends came to 27 bases.

There are a few counts of this clone. TCRdb shows a much larger clone's protein in place of this DNA's translation, and the two differ at residue 5, likely through a read error; the protein shown is translated from the DNA. The V gene is TRDV1, the J gene TRDJ1; TRDD3 aligns across 9 bases. The CDR3 consists of 19 residues. Germline assignment: CDR1 TSWWSYY and CDR2 QGS. DNA of the CDR3: TGTGCTCTTGGGAAACTGGTCTACGCCGTCACTGGGGGACCCAATAAACTCATCTTT. Its protein is CALGKLVYAVTGGPNKLIF.